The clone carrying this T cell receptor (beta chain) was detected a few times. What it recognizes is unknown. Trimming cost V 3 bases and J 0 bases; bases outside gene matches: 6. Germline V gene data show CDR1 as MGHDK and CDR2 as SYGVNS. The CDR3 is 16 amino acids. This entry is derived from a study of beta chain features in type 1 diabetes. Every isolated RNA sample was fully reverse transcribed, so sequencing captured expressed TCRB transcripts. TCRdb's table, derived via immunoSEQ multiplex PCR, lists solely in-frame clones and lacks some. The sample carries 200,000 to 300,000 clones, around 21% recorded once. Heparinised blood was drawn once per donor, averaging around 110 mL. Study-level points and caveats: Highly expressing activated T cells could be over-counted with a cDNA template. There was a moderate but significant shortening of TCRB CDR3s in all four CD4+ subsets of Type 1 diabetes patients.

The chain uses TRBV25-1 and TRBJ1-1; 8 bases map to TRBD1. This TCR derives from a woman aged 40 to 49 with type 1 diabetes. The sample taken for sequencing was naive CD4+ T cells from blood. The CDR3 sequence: CASSDAGGLLNTEAFF. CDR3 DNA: TGTGCCAGCAGTGACGCAGGGGGCCTTTTGAACACTGAAGCTTTCTTT.